This entry is about one T cell receptor (beta chain). Germline lookup yields CDR1 DFQATT and CDR2 SNEGSKA (reference sequence). The CDR3 is made up of 14 amino acids. V lost 3 bases and J 0 bases, leaving 6 bases between the germline ends. Individual cDNA molecules were tagged with unique molecular identifiers, the study reported. A single record per CDR3 protein comes from TCRdb applying MiXCR to the 5' RACE reads. Here the sample spans more than 20,000 distinct CDR3 sequences, about 4% being singletons. The data derive from a study of early T cells in non-severe SARS-CoV-2 infection. The TCR sequence derives from an adult who was a healthcare worker with PCR-confirmed SARS-CoV-2 infection or an uninfected control (not recorded which). The rearrangement links TRBV20-1 to TRBJ2-6, with no clear D. The sequencing input was whole blood. The CDR3 reads CSASRHSGANVLTF. CDR3 nucleotides: TGCAGTGCTAGCCGGCACTCTGGGGCCAACGTCCTGACTTTC.